One and the same sample provided the 10 T cell receptor beta chains below, sequenced in a study of beta chain features in type 1 diabetes. General observations from the study: The study found moderately but significantly shorter TCRB CDR3s in all four CD4+ subsets of Type 1 diabetes patients.

All of the isolated RNA was reverse transcribed, so expressed TCRB transcripts were sequenced. Only in-frame clones appear in the TCRdb table, and some are missing; sequencing was by immunoSEQ multiplex PCR. The table has a few hundred thousand clones, about 14% seen once. Their specific antigens are unknown. The sequencing sample was made of naive CD4+ T cells from blood. These receptors were collected from a man aged 30 to 45 with type 1 diabetes.

The J gene is TRBJ1-1, the V gene TRBV11-2; D might be TRBD1 (6 bases). Between the trimmed V and J ends, which lost 5 bases and 0 bases, there was a span of 16 bases. Germline CDR1 is SGHAT and CDR2 is FQNNGV. The CDR3 contains 16 residues. This CDR3 is CASSPRTDPMNTEAFF. Written as DNA, the CDR3 is TGTGCCAGCAGCCCTCGGACAGATCCCATGAACACTGAAGCTTTCTTT. Filled out from reference TRBV11-2 and TRBJ1-1, the complete variable domain reads EAGVAQSPRYKIIEKRQSVAFWCNPISGHATLYWYQQILGQGPKLLIQFQNNGVVDDSQLPKDRFSAERLKGVDSTLKIQPAKLEDSAVYLCASSPRTDPMNTEAFFGQGTRLTVV.

CDR3 in amino acids: CASSSGQQNTEAFF. The DNA of the CDR3 is TGCGCCAGCAGCTCGGGACAGCAGAACACTGAAGCTTTCTTT. The chain combines TRBV5-1 with TRBJ1-1, with 7 bases lining up with TRBD1. Germline assignment: CDR1 SGHRS and CDR2 YFSETQ. V shed 3 bases, J shed 1 base, and the junction held 3 bases outside the gene matches. The CDR3 is made up of 14 amino acids.

In its sample, this clone was seen a few times. The genes are TRBV7-9 and TRBJ1-2, with D unclear. The CDR3 loop spans 12 amino acids. Trimming shortened V by 9 bases and J by 1 base, and 9 bases separated the two germline ends. Germline V CDR1 and CDR2: SEHNR, FQNEAQ (reference sequence). CDR3 loop: CASRRLNYGYTF. The DNA of the CDR3 is TGTGCCAGTCGGAGGCTTAACTATGGCTACACCTTC.

This clone was observed a few times. The chain combines TRBV10-3 with TRBJ2-7; a weak D match, TRBD1 (7 bases). The CDR3 runs to 14 residues. Germline values: CDR1 ENHRY, CDR2 SYGVKD. V lost 6 bases and J 0 bases, leaving 12 bases between the germline ends. The CDR3 DNA sequence: TGTGCCATCAGCGGAGGGGACAGCTCCTACGAGCAGTACTTC. Translated, it gives CAISGGDSSYEQYF.

This clone has just a few counts. The chain combines TRBV7-9 with TRBJ2-1; weak D call: TRBD2 (6 bases). V lost 1 base to trimming and J lost 12 bases, with 10 bases between them. Germline V gives CDR1 SEHNR, CDR2 FQNEAQ (reference sequence). This CDR3 contains 12 residues. For the CDR3, the DNA is TGTGCCAGCAGCTTAGGGGACTCCATGCAGTTCTTC. Translating gives CASSLGDSMQFF.

This clone has more than one count but fewer than ten. V is TRBV29-1 and J is TRBJ2-1, with 14 positions matching TRBD2. CDR1 is SQVTM and CDR2 is ANQGSEA in the germline V gene. Trimming took 7 bases from V and 5 from J; bases not matched to a gene: 7. The CDR3 totals 15 residues. CDR3 coding DNA: TGCAGCGGGGGGGGACTAGCGGGAGTCGACAATGAGCAGTTCTTC. This gives the protein CSGGGLAGVDNEQFF.

This clone was counted only a few times. The V and J genes are TRBV21-1 and TRBJ2-1; the table's D gene call, TRBD2, was not cross checked with the DNA. TRBV21-1 is classified as a pseudogene. The CDR3 spans 21 residues. The CDR3 DNA is TGTGCCAGCAGCAAAGCGCTTTTACTAGCGGGGGCGAGTAGCTACTACAATGAGCAGTTCTTC. Residues: CASSKALLLAGASSYYNEQFF.

The J gene is TRBJ2-1, the V gene TRBV6-6; TRBD2 agrees at 12 bases. The CDR3 extends over 14 amino acids. V trimming: 6 bases; J trimming: 7 bases; junction bases outside the gene matches: 4. Looked up from germline, CDR1 is MNHNY and CDR2 is SVGAGI (reference sequence). CDR3 sequence reads: CASRPGLAGNEQFF. CDR3 coding DNA: TGTGCCAGCAGACCCGGACTAGCGGGAAATGAGCAGTTCTTC.

This clone has more than one count but fewer than ten. The gene calls are TRBV13 and TRBJ1-2, with 7 bases lining up with TRBD1. In germline, CDR1 is PRHDT, CDR2 FYEKMQ (reference sequence). V trimming: 2 bases; J trimming: 2 bases; junction bases outside the gene matches: 5. There are 15 residues in the CDR3. The CDR3 is CASSLTSTGNYGYTF. The CDR3 coding sequence is TGTGCCAGCAGCTTAACCTCGACAGGGAACTATGGCTACACCTTC.

This clone was seen only a few times. The rearrangement joins TRBV7-2 to TRBJ2-3; 9 positions agree with TRBD2. V lost 5 bases to trimming and J lost 1 base; unmatched junction nucleotides: 4. The CDR3 length is 15 residues. Germline assignment: CDR1 SGHTA and CDR2 FQGNSA. The CDR3 coding sequence is TGTGCCAGCAGCCGAGCGGGGGGACGCACAGATACGCAGTATTTT. The encoded protein is CASSRAGGRTDTQYF.